Each of the 8 T cell receptor beta chains below was sequenced from the same sample in a study of early T cells in non-severe SARS-CoV-2 infection. TCRdb redid the calling of the 5' RACE reads with MiXCR, one entry per CDR3 protein. The data contain about 64,000 distinct CDR3 sequences, 11% of them singletons. Source: whole blood, taken at baseline. The receptors stem from an adult who was a healthcare worker with PCR-confirmed SARS-CoV-2 infection or an uninfected control (not recorded which).

This clonotype was counted many times. The chain couples TRBV6-5 to TRBJ1-2, with D unclear. Trimming stripped 5 bases from V and 0 bases from J, with 7 bases between. Germline assignment: CDR1 MNHEY and CDR2 SVGAGI. The CDR3 extends over 13 amino acids. Written as DNA, the CDR3 is TGTGCCAGCAGTAGCAGCTCTAACTATGGCTACACCTTC. It encodes CASSSSSNYGYTF.

J is TRBJ1-2 and V is TRBV5-1; TRBD1 is a possible D gene (5 bases). V gave up 4 bases and J gave up 4 bases, with 23 bases separating them. The CDR3 totals 17 residues. Germline values: CDR1 SGHRS, CDR2 YFSETQ. The CDR3 sequence is CASSLGTATSGSYGYTF. The CDR3 coding sequence is TGCGCCAGCAGCCTAGGGACTGCTACGTCTGGGTCCTATGGCTACACCTTC.

CDR3 in DNA: TGTGCCAGCTCACCCCAGTCACGCAGGGGGCCAGCCCATGAGCAGTTCTTC. Encoded protein: CASSPQSRRGPAHEQFF. The genes are TRBV18 and TRBJ2-1; 8 bases are shared with TRBD1. With 3 bases clipped from V and 8 bases from J, the junction kept 15 bases outside the gene matches. The CDR3 contains 17 residues. Germline V gene sequence: CDR1 KGHSH, CDR2 LQKENI.

This clonotype was detected a few times. The rearrangement links TRBV20-1 to TRBJ2-3, with TRBD2 as a possible D gene (6 bases). Per germline, CDR1 DFQATT and CDR2 SNEGSKA (reference sequence). CDR3 length equals 13 residues. The V end was cut by 3 bases, the J end by 1 base, with 8 bases between. CDR3 residues: CSASPGGTDTQYF. CDR3 in DNA: TGCAGTGCTAGCCCGGGGGGCACAGATACGCAGTATTTT.

This clonotype was counted ten times or more. The chain couples TRBV18 to TRBJ2-1; D remains unclear. The CDR3 extends over 16 amino acids. From germline, CDR1 is KGHSH and CDR2 LQKENI. Trimming took 3 bases from V and 0 from J, leaving 12 bases between them. Here the CDR3 reads CASSPRRRNSYNEQFF. As DNA, the CDR3 is TGTGCCAGCTCACCGCGCCGGCGGAACTCCTACAATGAGCAGTTCTTC.

With regard to this clonotype: Given a much more abundant clone one base away, this may be a read error. V gene TRBV10-3 combines with J gene TRBJ2-3; 8 bases are shared with TRBD1. The CDR3 contains 18 residues. Trimming cost V 3 bases and J 4 bases; bases outside gene matches: 15. Germline V gene lookup returns CDR1 ENHRY and CDR2 SYGVKD. The CDR3 spells CAISDPGGIALGADTQYF. The CDR3 bases are TGTGCCATCAGTGATCCAGGGGGCATTGCTCTAGGCGCAGATACGCAGTATTTT.

This clonotype appeared many times. The CDR3 loop reads CASSNGETQYF. The CDR3 nucleotides are TGTGCCAGCAGCAACGGGGAGACCCAGTACTTC. This chain uses TRBV7-2 with TRBJ2-5; D remains ambiguous. Trimming took off 5 bases at V and 5 bases at J, with 6 bases between the two ends. The CDR3 covers 11 residues. Germline V gives CDR1 SGHTA, CDR2 FQGNSA. Using reference TRBV7-2 and TRBJ2-5 for the parts outside the CDR3, the full variable domain is GAGVSQSPSNKVTEKGKDVELRCDPISGHTALYWYRQSLGQGLEFLIYFQGNSAPDKSGLPSDRFSAERTGGSVSTLTIQRTQQEDSAVYLCASSNGETQYFGPGTRLLVL.

This clonotype was seen at least ten times. The CDR3 DNA sequence: TGTGCCAGCAGCCGTACCGGGACTAGCGGGGCAGATACGCAGTATTTT. Translation: CASSRTGTSGADTQYF. The genes are TRBV7-2 and TRBJ2-3; 13 bases are a match to TRBD2. This CDR3 comprises 16 residues. J lost 4 bases, V lost 5 bases, and 6 bases had no gene match. Germline-derived CDR1 and CDR2 are SGHTA and FQGNSA.